Described below is a single T cell receptor (beta chain) sequence and its context. Its target is not known. This table comes from immunoSEQ multiplex PCR, and its TCRdb copy is limited to in-frame clones, with some not included. Here the sample spans 85,000 to 130,000 clones, 93% being singletons. The sample originates from a study of T cell responses to AZD1222 COVID-19 vaccine. Regarding the study as a whole: At 160-218 and 743-854, vaccine-associated CD4 TCRs were dominant, and they spanned spike.

The sequences come from peripheral blood, collected on day 0 of AZD1222 vaccination. This receptor was identified in an adult in good health.

The CDR3 reads CASSQDAGSSYNEQFF. In DNA, the CDR3 is TGTGCCAGCAGCCAAGATGCGGGAAGCTCCTACAATGAGCAGTTCTTC. V gene TRBV3-1 (or the pseudogene TRBV3-2) combines with J gene TRBJ2-1; a possible D gene is TRBD2 (6 bases). The CDR3 consists of 16 residues. In germline, CDR1 is LGHDT, CDR2 YNNKEL (reference sequence). V lost 0 bases and J lost 0, with 9 bases in between.